The entry below gives a single T cell receptor (beta chain) sequence along with its context. The CDR3 has 16 residues. Germline V lookup: CDR1 SGHAT, CDR2 FQNNGV. Trimming shortened V by 2 bases and J by 4 bases, and 17 bases separated the two germline ends. The sample comes from a study of cytotoxic CD8 clonotypes in ibrutinib-treated CLL. Depths of 1 in 200,000 to 1 in 1 million T cells were the sequencing target. Sequencing used immunoSEQ multiplex PCR; TCRdb keeps in-frame clones, though not all of them. The table includes roughly 45,000 clones, 65% detected once. Specimen: PBMCs, collected after 24 months of ibrutinib treatment. The rearrangement uses TRBV11-2 and TRBJ2-5; D gene unclear. The sequence was collected from a human donor with chronic lymphocytic leukemia. The DNA of the CDR3 is TGTGCCAGCAGCTTACTGCCCCCCTGGGTGGGAGAGACCCAGTACTTC. Translation gives CASSLLPPWVGETQYF.